This TCR beta chain was captured in a study of T-cell reconstitution after alpha-beta-depleted transplantation in children. Study results and limitations: At around two months after transplant, the alpha-beta T cells were reportedly derived from several hundred expanded clones that came from non-depleted graft cells. Newly produced T cells mostly provided counts and TCRbeta diversity after one year, as hyperexpanded clones declined. The study traced high day-60 TCRbeta diversity in some patients to surviving recipient T cells and thymic progenitors.

To note about this clonotype: Its antigen is currently unknown.

Unique molecular identifiers were incorporated during preparation of the TCRbeta library. TCRdb fed the PCR reads into MiXCR, producing one record per CDR3 protein. The table has some 81,000 distinct CDR3 sequences, 13% to 15% seen once; the top ten hold 27%. Germline-derived CDR1 and CDR2 are WNHNN and SYGVQD (reference sequence). V was clipped by 8 bases and J by 2 bases, with 11 bases between them. This CDR3 has 13 residues. The chain carries TRBV10-1 and TRBJ2-3, with a weak D call TRBD2 (5 bases). The TCR comes from a male patient aged 2-10 years who had a stem cell transplant for acute lymphoblastic leukemia, so the T cells may come from the graft donor. Sequenced material: PBMCs, mostly from graft donor cells, taken 180 days after TCRalphabeta/CD19-depleted stem cell transplant. CDR3 DNA: TGCGCCAGCGGTCAGCGGACCACAGATACGCAGTATTTT. Translated, it gives CASGQRTTDTQYF.